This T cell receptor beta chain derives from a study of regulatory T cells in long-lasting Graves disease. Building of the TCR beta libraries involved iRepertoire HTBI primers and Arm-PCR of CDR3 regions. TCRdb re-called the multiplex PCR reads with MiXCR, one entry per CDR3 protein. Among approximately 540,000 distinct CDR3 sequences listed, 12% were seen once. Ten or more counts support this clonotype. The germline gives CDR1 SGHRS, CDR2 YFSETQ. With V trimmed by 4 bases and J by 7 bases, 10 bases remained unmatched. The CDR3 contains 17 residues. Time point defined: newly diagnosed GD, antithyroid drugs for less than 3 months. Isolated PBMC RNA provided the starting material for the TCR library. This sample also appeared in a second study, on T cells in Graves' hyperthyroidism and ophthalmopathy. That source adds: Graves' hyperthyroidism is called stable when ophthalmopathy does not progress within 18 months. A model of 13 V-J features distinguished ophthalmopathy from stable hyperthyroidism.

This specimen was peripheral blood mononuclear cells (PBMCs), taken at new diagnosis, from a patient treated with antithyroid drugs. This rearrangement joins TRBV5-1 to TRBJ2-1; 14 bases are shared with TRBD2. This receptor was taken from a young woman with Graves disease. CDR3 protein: CASSPQGLAGGRNEQFF. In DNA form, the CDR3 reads TGCGCCAGCAGCCCACAAGGACTAGCGGGAGGTAGGAATGAGCAGTTCTTC.